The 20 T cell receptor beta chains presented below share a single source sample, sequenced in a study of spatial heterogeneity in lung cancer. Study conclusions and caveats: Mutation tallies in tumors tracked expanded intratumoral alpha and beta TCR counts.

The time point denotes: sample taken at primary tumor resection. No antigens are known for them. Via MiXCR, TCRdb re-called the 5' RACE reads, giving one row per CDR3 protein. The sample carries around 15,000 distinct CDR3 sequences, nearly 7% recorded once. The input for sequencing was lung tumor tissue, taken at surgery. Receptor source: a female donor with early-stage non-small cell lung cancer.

The CDR3 DNA follows: TGTGCCAGCGGGAACCCATTCAGCTATACGCAGTATTTT. Protein: CASGNPFSYTQYF. J is TRBJ2-3 and V is TRBV2; D gene uncertain. The CDR3 has 13 residues. CDR1 and CDR2 (germline): SNHLY, FYNNEI. V was trimmed by 8 bases and J by 7 bases, leaving 16 bases between them. Complete variable domain (other parts from reference TRBV2 and TRBJ2-3): EPEVTQTPSHQVTQMGQEVILRCVPISNHLYFYWYRQILGQKVEFLVSFYNNEISEKSEIFDDQFSVERPDGSNFTLKIRSTKLEDSAMYFCASGNPFSYTQYFGPGTRLTVL.

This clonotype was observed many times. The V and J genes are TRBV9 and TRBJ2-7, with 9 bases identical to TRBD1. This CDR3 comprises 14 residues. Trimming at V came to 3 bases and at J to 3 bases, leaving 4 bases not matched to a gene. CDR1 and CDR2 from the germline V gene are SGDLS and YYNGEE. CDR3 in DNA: TGTGCCAGCAGCGAGGGACAGGGAGGCTACGAGCAGTACTTC. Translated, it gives CASSEGQGGYEQYF.

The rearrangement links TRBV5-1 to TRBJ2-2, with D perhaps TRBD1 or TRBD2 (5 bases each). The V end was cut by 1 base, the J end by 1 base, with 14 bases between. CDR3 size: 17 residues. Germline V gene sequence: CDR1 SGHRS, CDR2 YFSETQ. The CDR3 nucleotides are TGCGCCAGCAGCTTGTCTGGTCAGGGACGGAACACCGGGGAGCTGTTTTTT. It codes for CASSLSGQGRNTGELFF.

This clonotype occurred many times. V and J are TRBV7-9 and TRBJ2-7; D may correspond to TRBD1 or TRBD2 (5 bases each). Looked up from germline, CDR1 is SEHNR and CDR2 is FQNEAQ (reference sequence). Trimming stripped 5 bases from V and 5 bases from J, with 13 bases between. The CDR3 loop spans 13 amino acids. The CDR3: CASSPGTADEQYF. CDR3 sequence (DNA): TGTGCCAGCAGCCCCGGGACCGCAGACGAGCAGTACTTC. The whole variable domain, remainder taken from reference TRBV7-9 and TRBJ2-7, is DTGVSQNPRHKITKRGQNVTFRCDPISEHNRLYWYRQTLGQGPEFLTYFQNEAQLEKSRLLSDRFSAERPKGSFSTLEIQRTEQGDSAMYLCASSPGTADEQYFGPGTRLTVT.

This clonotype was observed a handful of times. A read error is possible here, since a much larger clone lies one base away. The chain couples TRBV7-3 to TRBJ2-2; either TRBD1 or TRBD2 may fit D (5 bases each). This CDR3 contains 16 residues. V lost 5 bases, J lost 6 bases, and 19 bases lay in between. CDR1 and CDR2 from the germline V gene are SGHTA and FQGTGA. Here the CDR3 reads CASSPYPGARAGELFF. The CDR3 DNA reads TGTGCCAGCAGCCCCTACCCCGGGGCCCGGGCCGGGGAGCTGTTTTTT.

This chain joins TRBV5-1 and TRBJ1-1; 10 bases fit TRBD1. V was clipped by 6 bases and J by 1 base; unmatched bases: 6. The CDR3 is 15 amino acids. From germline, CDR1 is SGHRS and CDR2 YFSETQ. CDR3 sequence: CASTTGQGRNTEAFF. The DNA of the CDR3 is TGCGCCAGCACAACGGGACAGGGGAGGAACACTGAAGCTTTCTTT.

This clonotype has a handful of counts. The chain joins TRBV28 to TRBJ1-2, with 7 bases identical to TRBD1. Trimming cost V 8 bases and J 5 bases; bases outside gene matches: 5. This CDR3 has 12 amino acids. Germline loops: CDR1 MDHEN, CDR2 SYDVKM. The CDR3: CASGDRGYGYTF. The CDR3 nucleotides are TGTGCCAGCGGGGACAGAGGATATGGCTACACCTTC.

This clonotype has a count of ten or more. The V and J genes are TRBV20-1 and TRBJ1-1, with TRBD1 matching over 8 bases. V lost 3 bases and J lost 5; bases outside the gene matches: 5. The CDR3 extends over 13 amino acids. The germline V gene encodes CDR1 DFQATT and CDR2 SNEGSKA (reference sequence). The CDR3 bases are TGCAGTGCTAGGAGGACAGGGAAGACTGAAGCTTTCTTT. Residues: CSARRTGKTEAFF.

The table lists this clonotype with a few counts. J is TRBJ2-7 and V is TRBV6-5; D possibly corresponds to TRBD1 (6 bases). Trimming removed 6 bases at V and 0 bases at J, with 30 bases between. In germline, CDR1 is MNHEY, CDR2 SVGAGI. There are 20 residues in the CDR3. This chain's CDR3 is CASRSLMADPGTLISYEQYF. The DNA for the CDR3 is TGTGCCAGCAGGTCCTTAATGGCGGATCCAGGGACACTGATCTCCTACGAGCAGTACTTC.

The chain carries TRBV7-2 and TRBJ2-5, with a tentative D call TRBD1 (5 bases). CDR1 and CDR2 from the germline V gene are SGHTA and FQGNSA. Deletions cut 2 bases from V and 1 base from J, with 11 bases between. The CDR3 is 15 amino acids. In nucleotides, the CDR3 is TGTGCCAGCAGCTTACTTGGCAGGGTCCAAGAGACCCAGTACTTC. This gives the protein CASSLLGRVQETQYF.

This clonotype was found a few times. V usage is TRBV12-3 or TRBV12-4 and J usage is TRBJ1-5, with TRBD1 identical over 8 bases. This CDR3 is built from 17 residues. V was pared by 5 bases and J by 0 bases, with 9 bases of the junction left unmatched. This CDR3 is CASSGGQVPDSNQPQHF. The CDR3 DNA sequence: TGTGCCAGCAGTGGGGGACAGGTCCCTGATAGCAATCAGCCCCAGCATTTT.

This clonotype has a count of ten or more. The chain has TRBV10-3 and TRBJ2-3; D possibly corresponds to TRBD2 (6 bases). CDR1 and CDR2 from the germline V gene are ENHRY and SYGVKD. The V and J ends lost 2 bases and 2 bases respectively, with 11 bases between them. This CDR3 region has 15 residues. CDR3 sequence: CAISEDGGDTDTQYF. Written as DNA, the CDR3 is TGTGCCATCAGTGAGGACGGGGGAGACACAGATACGCAGTATTTT.

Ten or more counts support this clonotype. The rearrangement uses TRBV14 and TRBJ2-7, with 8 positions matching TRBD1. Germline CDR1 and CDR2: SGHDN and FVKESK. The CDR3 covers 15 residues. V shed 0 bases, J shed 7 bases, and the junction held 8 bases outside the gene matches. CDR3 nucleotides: TGTGCCAGCAGCCAAGACGCGTCAGGGGGCAGGGAGCAGTACTTC. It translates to CASSQDASGGREQYF.

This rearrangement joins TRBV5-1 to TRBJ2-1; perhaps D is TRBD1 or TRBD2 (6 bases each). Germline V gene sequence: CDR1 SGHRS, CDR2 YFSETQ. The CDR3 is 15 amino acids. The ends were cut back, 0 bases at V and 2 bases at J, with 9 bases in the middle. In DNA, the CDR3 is TGCGCCAGCAGCTTGGCGGGGGCGGCCTACAATGAGCAGTTCTTC. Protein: CASSLAGAAYNEQFF. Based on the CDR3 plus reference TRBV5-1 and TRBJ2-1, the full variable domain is KAGVTQTPRYLIKTRGQQVTLSCSPISGHRSVSWYQQTPGQGLQFLFEYFSETQRNKGNFPGRFSGRQFSNSRSEMNVSTLELGDSALYLCASSLAGAAYNEQFFGPGTRLTVL.

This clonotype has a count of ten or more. Here the CDR3 DNA reads TGTGCCAGCAGCTTAGTGGGCGGGTCCTACAATGAGCAGTTCTTC. Protein: CASSLVGGSYNEQFF. The chain uses TRBV7-8 and TRBJ2-1, with D perhaps matching TRBD2 (5 bases). This CDR3 comprises 15 residues. Germline values: CDR1 SGHVS, CDR2 FQNEAQ. Trimming left V 1 base short and J 1 base short, with 8 bases between. Complete variable domain (other parts from reference TRBV7-8 and TRBJ2-1): GAGVSQSPRYKVAKRGQDVALRCDPISGHVSLFWYQQALGQGPEFLTYFQNEAQLDKSGLPSDRFFAERPEGSVSTLKIQRTQQEDSAVYLCASSLVGGSYNEQFFGPGTRLTVL.

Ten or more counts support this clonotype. Here the CDR3 reads CASSLTRGGAPDTQYF. The CDR3 nucleotides read TGTGCCAGCAGCTTGACCCGCGGGGGGGCCCCAGATACGCAGTATTTT. This rearrangement joins TRBV5-4 to TRBJ2-3, with 9 positions matching TRBD2. Germline V gene data show CDR1 as SGHNT and CDR2 as YYREEE (reference sequence). Trimming took 1 base from V and 4 from J; bases not matched to a gene: 7. This CDR3 comprises 16 residues.

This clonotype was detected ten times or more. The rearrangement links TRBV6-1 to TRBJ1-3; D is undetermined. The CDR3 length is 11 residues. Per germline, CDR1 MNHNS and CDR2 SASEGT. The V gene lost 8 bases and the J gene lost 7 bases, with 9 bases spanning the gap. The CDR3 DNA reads TGTGCCAGCCTCCTCGGGAACACCATATATTTT. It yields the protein CASLLGNTIYF.

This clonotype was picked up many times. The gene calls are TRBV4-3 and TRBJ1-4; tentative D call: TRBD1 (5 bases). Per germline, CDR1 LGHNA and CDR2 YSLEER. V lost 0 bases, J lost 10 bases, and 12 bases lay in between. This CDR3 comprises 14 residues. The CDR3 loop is CASSQEVGGGKLFF. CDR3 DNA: TGCGCCAGCAGCCAAGAGGTCGGGGGGGGAAAACTGTTTTTT.

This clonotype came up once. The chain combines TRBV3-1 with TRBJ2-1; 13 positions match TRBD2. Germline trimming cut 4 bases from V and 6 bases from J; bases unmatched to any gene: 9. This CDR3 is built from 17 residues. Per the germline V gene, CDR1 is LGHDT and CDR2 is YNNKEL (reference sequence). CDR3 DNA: TGTGCCAGCAGCCTAACTACTAGCGGGGGGGCATGCAATGAGCAGTTCTTC. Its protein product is CASSLTTSGGACNEQFF.

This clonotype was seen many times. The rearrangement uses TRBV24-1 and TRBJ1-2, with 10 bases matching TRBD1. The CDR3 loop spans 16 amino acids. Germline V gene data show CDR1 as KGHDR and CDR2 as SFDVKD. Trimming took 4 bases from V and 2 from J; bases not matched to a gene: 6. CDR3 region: CATSEVTGGKNYGYTF. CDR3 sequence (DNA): TGTGCCACCAGTGAGGTGACAGGGGGCAAGAACTATGGCTACACCTTC.